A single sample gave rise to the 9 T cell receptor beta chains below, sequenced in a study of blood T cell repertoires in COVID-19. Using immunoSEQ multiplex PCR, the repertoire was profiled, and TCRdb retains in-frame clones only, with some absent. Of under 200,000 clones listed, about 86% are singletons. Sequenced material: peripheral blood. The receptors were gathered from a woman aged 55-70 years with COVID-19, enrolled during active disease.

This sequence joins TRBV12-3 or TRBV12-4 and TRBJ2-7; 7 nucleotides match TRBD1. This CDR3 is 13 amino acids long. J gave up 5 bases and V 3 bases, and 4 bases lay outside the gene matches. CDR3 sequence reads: CASSLTGINEQYF. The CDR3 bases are TGTGCCAGCAGTTTGACAGGGATCAACGAGCAGTACTTC.

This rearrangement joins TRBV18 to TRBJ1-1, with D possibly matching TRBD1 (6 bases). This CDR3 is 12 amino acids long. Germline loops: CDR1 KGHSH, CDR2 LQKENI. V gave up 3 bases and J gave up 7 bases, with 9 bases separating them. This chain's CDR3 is CASSPTGYEAFF. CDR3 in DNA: TGTGCCAGCTCACCGACAGGTTATGAAGCTTTCTTT.

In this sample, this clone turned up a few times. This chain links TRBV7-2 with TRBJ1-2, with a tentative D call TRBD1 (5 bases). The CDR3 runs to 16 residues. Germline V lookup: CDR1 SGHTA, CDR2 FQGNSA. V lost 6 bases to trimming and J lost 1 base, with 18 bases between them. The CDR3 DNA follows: TGTGCCAGCAGTAAGATAGGAGGGACGCTTAACTATGGCTACACCTTC. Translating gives CASSKIGGTLNYGYTF.

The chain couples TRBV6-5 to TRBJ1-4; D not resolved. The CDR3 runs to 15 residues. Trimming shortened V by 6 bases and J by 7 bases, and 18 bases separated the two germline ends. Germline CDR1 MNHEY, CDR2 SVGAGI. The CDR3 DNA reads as TGTGCCAGCAGGTCGCGGGAGGGAGTAGGTGAAAAACTGTTTTTT. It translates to CASRSREGVGEKLFF.

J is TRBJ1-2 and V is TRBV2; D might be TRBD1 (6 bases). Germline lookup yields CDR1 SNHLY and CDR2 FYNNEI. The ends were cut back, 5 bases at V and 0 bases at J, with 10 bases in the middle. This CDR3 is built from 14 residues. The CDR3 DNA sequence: TGTGCCAGCAGTCCTACAGGGACTAACTATGGCTACACCTTC. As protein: CASSPTGTNYGYTF.

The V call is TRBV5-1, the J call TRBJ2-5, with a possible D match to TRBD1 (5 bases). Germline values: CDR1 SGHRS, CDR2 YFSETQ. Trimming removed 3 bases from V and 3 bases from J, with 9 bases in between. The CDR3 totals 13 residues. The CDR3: CASSSRTKETQYF. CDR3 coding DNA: TGCGCCAGCAGCTCCAGGACAAAAGAGACCCAGTACTTC.

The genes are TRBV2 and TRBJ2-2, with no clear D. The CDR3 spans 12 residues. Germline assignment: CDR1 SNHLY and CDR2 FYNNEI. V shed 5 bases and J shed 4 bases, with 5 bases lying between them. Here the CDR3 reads CASSYSTGELFF. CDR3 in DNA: TGTGCCAGCAGTTACAGCACCGGGGAGCTGTTTTTT.

The CDR3 bases are TGTGCCAGCAGTGCTTTTAGTGACGGAGCTAACTATGGCTACACCTTC. Translation: CASSAFSDGANYGYTF. The genes are TRBV6-1 and TRBJ1-2, with D uncertain. Germline CDR1 MNHNS, CDR2 SASEGT. V was clipped by 4 bases and J by 0 bases, with 15 bases between them. This CDR3 comprises 16 residues.

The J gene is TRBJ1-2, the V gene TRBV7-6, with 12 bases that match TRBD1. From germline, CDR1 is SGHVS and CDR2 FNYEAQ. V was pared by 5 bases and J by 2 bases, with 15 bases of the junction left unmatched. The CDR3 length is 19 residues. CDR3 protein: CASSRASRGQGAVNYGYTF. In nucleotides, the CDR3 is TGTGCCAGCAGCCGTGCATCAAGGGGACAGGGGGCGGTGAACTATGGCTACACCTTC.